This T cell receptor (beta chain) came from a study of T cells in Graves' hyperthyroidism and ophthalmopathy. CDR1 DFQATT and CDR2 SNEGSKA come from the germline V gene (reference sequence). The CDR3 length is 12 residues. The V and J ends lost 2 bases and 5 bases respectively, with 9 bases between them. TCR beta CDR3 region amplification was performed from RNA transcripts. HTBI primers were employed in a first-round RT-PCR of the TCR CDR3. MiXCR, applied by TCRdb to the multiplex PCR reads, yields one record per CDR3 protein. Of 490,000 or so distinct CDR3 sequences detected, about 45% appear once; the ten largest clones hold 44%. Clinical symptoms, serum thyroxine and TRAb, thyroid ultrasound and orbital computed tomography were used for the diagnoses. This clonotype was picked up many times.

The genes are TRBV20-1 and TRBJ2-5; D not certain. The receptor comes from an adult woman with Graves' disease, either hyperthyroidism or ophthalmopathy (not recorded which). The sample comprised peripheral blood or thyroid tissue (not recorded which). The CDR3, as DNA: TGCAGTGCTAGAACGGTGATGGAGACCCAGTACTTC. Protein product: CSARTVMETQYF.